These 28 T cell receptor beta chains were sequenced from one sample in a study of metastatic and nonmetastatic thyroid tumors. Patients underwent thyroid surgery, and none had received any treatment before it. TCRdb reanalyzed the PCR reads with MiXCR. The repertoire has 35,000 to 50,000 clones, 20% to 25% of them found once; the top ten carry roughly 15%. The sequenced material came from tumor tissue. All receptors derive from a female donor with papillary thyroid cancer or a benign thyroid nodule (not recorded which). Some clones in this sample may be carry-over from other donors' samples.

This clone was recorded once. The junction differs from germline at one of its ends, possibly a read error. This sequence joins TRBV5-1 and TRBJ1-1; the D is unclear. The length of the CDR3 is 15 residues. The germline V gene encodes CDR1 SGHRS and CDR2 YFSETQ. The CDR3 DNA reads TGCGCCAGCAGCCCCCGACATGGATTGAACACTGAATCTTTCTTT. Its protein product is CASSPRHGLNTESFF. Together with reference TRBV5-1 and TRBJ1-1, the CDR3 gives the full variable domain: KAGVTQTPRYLIKTRGQQVTLSCSPISGHRSVSWYQQTPGQGLQFLFEYFSETQRNKGNFPGRFSGRQFSNSRSEMNVSTLELGDSALYLCASSPRHGLNTESFFGQGTRLTVV.

This clone was counted between two and nine times. A much bigger clone sits one base away, suggesting this may be a read error. The rearrangement joins TRBV29-1 to TRBJ1-5; a weak D match, TRBD1 (6 bases). V was pared by 4 bases and J by 7 bases, with 14 bases between. This CDR3 has 13 amino acids. Germline loops: CDR1 SQVTM, CDR2 ANQGSEA. CDR3 loop: CSVGEGDGQPQHF. In nucleotides, the CDR3 is TGCAGCGTTGGGGAGGGGGATGGGCAGCCCCAGCATTTT.

The rearrangement uses TRBV11-2 and TRBJ2-7; D remains ambiguous. The V and J ends lost 1 base and 3 bases respectively, with 10 bases between them. Germline-derived CDR1 and CDR2 are SGHAT and FQNNGV. The CDR3 contains 14 residues. The CDR3, as DNA: TGTGCCAGCAGCTTAGTCGCCATTCACTACGAGCAGTACTTC. Residues: CASSLVAIHYEQYF. The entire variable domain, with the rest obtained from reference TRBV11-2 and TRBJ2-7, is as follows: EAGVAQSPRYKIIEKRQSVAFWCNPISGHATLYWYQQILGQGPKLLIQFQNNGVVDDSQLPKDRFSAERLKGVDSTLKIQPAKLEDSAVYLCASSLVAIHYEQYFGPGTRLTVT.

This clone was recorded at least ten times. The CDR3 sequence: CASSLESYTEAFF. In DNA, the CDR3 is TGTGCCAGCAGCTTAGAGTCTTACACTGAAGCTTTCTTT. J is TRBJ1-1 and V is TRBV7-6; no reliable D call. The CDR3 consists of 13 residues. Between the trimmed V and J ends, which lost 1 base and 3 bases, there was a span of 6 bases. Germline V gene data show CDR1 as SGHVS and CDR2 as FNYEAQ.

This clone came up many times. The gene calls are TRBV20-1 and TRBJ1-6, with 9 bases identical to TRBD1. Germline V gene sequence: CDR1 DFQATT, CDR2 SNEGSKA (reference sequence). This CDR3 is 14 amino acids long. With V trimmed by 3 bases and J by 6 bases, 3 bases remained unmatched. The CDR3 bases are TGCAGTGCTAGCCCGGACAGGGGTAATTCACCCCTCCACTTT. Its translation: CSASPDRGNSPLHF.

The rearrangement uses TRBV7-2 and TRBJ2-2, with D unresolved. CDR1 and CDR2 from the germline V gene are SGHTA and FQGNSA. This CDR3 contains 15 residues. Trimming left V 3 bases short and J 0 bases short, with 8 bases between. In nucleotides, the CDR3 is TGTGCCAGCAGCTTTCTCGCAACGAACACCGGGGAGCTGTTTTTT. It specifies CASSFLATNTGELFF.

This clone has only a few counts. The chain employs TRBV6-1 and TRBJ1-5, with 7 bases aligning to TRBD1. In germline, CDR1 is MNHNS, CDR2 SASEGT. This CDR3 is 14 amino acids long. V was pared by 6 bases and J by 6 bases, with 8 bases of the junction left unmatched. CDR3 sequence (DNA): TGTGCCAGCAGAGAGGGGGCTGGAGTTCAGCCCCAGCATTTT. Protein: CASREGAGVQPQHF.

This clone was seen repeatedly, ten times or more. Here the CDR3 DNA reads TGTGCCAGTCGTGCGGGACAGGGAGTCGCTGAAGCTTTCTTT. Translating gives CASRAGQGVAEAFF. The chain carries TRBV19 and TRBJ1-1, with 9 bases fitting TRBD1. The junction had 10 bases not matched to a gene; V was cut back by 8 bases and J by 6 bases. This CDR3 is built from 14 residues. In germline, CDR1 is LNHDA, CDR2 SQIVND (reference sequence).

The chain combines TRBV11-2 with TRBJ2-3, with TRBD2 identical over 8 bases. This CDR3 is 15 amino acids long. Looked up from germline, CDR1 is SGHAT and CDR2 is FQNNGV. J was trimmed by 4 bases and V by 5 bases; bases with no gene match: 8. This chain's CDR3 is CASSRNSGTADTQYF. Written as DNA, the CDR3 is TGTGCCAGCAGCCGAAATAGCGGGACGGCAGATACGCAGTATTTT.

The J gene is TRBJ2-7, the V gene TRBV5-6; D could derive from TRBD1 or TRBD2 (5 bases each). Trimming shortened V by 0 bases and J by 3 bases, and 13 bases separated the two germline ends. Germline values: CDR1 SGHDT, CDR2 YYEEEE. This CDR3 spans 15 amino acids. Written as DNA, the CDR3 is TGTGCCAGCAGCTTGGCCCGGGACCTACGCTACGAGCAGTACTTC. Translated, it gives CASSLARDLRYEQYF. The whole variable domain, remainder taken from reference TRBV5-6 and TRBJ2-7, is DAGVTQSPTHLIKTRGQQVTLRCSPKSGHDTVSWYQQALGQGPQFIFQYYEEEERQRGNFPDRFSGHQFPNYSSELNVNALLLGDSALYLCASSLARDLRYEQYFGPGTRLTVT.

This clone was seen at least ten times. The V and J genes are TRBV6-4 and TRBJ1-1; possible D gene TRBD1, 6 bases. V was cut by 6 bases and J by 6 bases, with 14 bases left in between. This CDR3 comprises 13 residues. Germline CDR1 is MRHNA and CDR2 is SNTAGT. The CDR3 sequence is CASSRTGRPEAFF. DNA for the CDR3: TGTGCCAGCAGCCGCACAGGGAGGCCTGAAGCTTTCTTT.

V and J are TRBV20-1 and TRBJ2-7, with 8 positions matching TRBD2. Looked up from germline, CDR1 is DFQATT and CDR2 is SNEGSKA (reference sequence). Trimming cost V 5 bases and J 5 bases; bases outside gene matches: 14. The CDR3 runs 15 residues. The CDR3 sequence is CSAGPAGANTHEQYF. The DNA for the CDR3 is TGCAGTGCTGGACCAGCGGGAGCCAACACCCACGAGCAGTACTTC.

This clone was recorded at least ten times. This chain uses TRBV20-1 with TRBJ2-5; 8 bases line up with TRBD1. The J segment lost 5 bases and the V segment lost 0 bases, leaving 11 bases of the junction unmatched. Germline V CDR1 and CDR2: DFQATT, SNEGSKA (reference sequence). The CDR3 is 16 residues long. CDR3 nucleotide sequence: TGCAGTGCTAGAGAGGACAGGGTGATCTCCGGTGAGACCCAGTACTTC. Encoded protein: CSAREDRVISGETQYF.

The CDR3 loop reads CASSLETGDYEQYF. As DNA, the CDR3 is TGTGCCAGCAGTTTAGAGACAGGTGACTACGAGCAGTACTTC. The chain has TRBV27 and TRBJ2-7; D perhaps matches TRBD1 (6 bases). CDR3 length: 14 amino acids. The V and J ends lost 2 bases and 3 bases respectively, with 11 bases between them. CDR1 is MNHEY and CDR2 is SMNVEV in the germline V gene (reference sequence).

The genes are TRBV5-1 and TRBJ1-1; possibly TRBD1 for D (5 bases). The CDR3 length is 14 residues. Trimming removed 0 bases at V and 2 bases at J, with 8 bases between. Germline CDR1 is SGHRS and CDR2 is YFSETQ. CDR3: CASSLDQGNTEAFF. In DNA, the CDR3 is TGCGCCAGCAGCTTGGATCAGGGAAACACTGAAGCTTTCTTT.

This clone has just a few counts. The gene calls are TRBV20-1 and TRBJ1-2; D remains unclear. CDR3 length equals 13 residues. Germline assignment: CDR1 DFQATT and CDR2 SNEGSKA (reference sequence). V lost 4 bases and J lost 5, with 14 bases in between. CDR3 coding DNA: TGCAGTGCTACGGAGGCTCCCGCTTATGGCTACACCTTC. Translation: CSATEAPAYGYTF.

The genes are TRBV18 and TRBJ1-3, with D tentatively TRBD1 (5 bases). Trimming pared 3 bases from V and 4 bases from J, leaving 16 bases between. This CDR3 spans 16 amino acids. CDR1 KGHSH and CDR2 LQKENI come from the germline V gene. The CDR3 is CASSPRTGTTGNTIYF. The CDR3, as DNA: TGTGCCAGCTCACCGCGGACCGGGACGACGGGAAACACCATATATTTT.

The rearrangement uses TRBV18 and TRBJ1-5; D perhaps matches TRBD1 (6 bases). CDR3 length: 16 amino acids. V lost 10 bases, J lost 2 bases, and 21 bases lay in between. Germline CDR1 is KGHSH and CDR2 is LQKENI. The CDR3: CANSPGEGGRNQPQHF. Here the CDR3 DNA reads TGTGCCAACTCCCCCGGTGAGGGGGGGCGCAATCAGCCCCAGCATTTT.

The chain has TRBV11-1 and TRBJ2-2; D is perhaps TRBD1 (5 bases). Germline V gives CDR1 SGHAT, CDR2 FQDESV (reference sequence). The V end lost 5 bases, the J end lost 3 bases, and 13 bases lay between the germline ends. CDR3 size: 15 residues. Here the CDR3 DNA reads TGTGCCAGCAGCCTTTCCAGGGCGGACACCGGGGAGCTGTTTTTT. Amino acid sequence: CASSLSRADTGELFF.

This clone was detected a few times. The chain recombines TRBV20-1 with TRBJ1-2, with 7 bases identical to TRBD1. Germline values: CDR1 DFQATT, CDR2 SNEGSKA (reference sequence). The CDR3 contains 13 residues. Trimming at V came to 3 bases and at J to 4 bases, leaving 5 bases not matched to a gene. CDR3 protein: CSARGAGGYGYTF. The CDR3 DNA reads as TGCAGTGCTAGGGGGGCAGGGGGCTATGGCTACACCTTC.

The chain combines TRBV5-1 with TRBJ1-6; 7 bases match TRBD1. The germline V gene has CDR1 SGHRS and CDR2 YFSETQ. V lost 5 bases and J lost 10; bases outside the gene matches: 9. The CDR3 contains 14 residues. CDR3 protein: CASRIDRVGSPLHF. CDR3 nucleotide sequence: TGCGCCAGCAGGATAGACAGGGTAGGCTCACCCCTCCACTTT.

By sample share, this clone is medium-sized. The V and J genes are TRBV27 and TRBJ1-1; possible D gene TRBD1, 5 bases. Trimming cost V 6 bases and J 1 base, with 9 bases left between them. CDR3 length: 13 amino acids. CDR1 and CDR2 from the germline V gene are MNHEY and SMNVEV (reference sequence). CDR3 DNA sequence: TGTGCCAGCAGGGGACGGTGGAACACTGAAGCTTTCTTT. Its protein product is CASRGRWNTEAFF.

Many counts were recorded for this clone. The V and J genes are TRBV20-1 and TRBJ2-1, with 7 bases that match TRBD2. The CDR3 runs to 15 residues. From germline, CDR1 is DFQATT and CDR2 SNEGSKA (reference sequence). V lost 0 bases and J lost 3; bases outside the gene matches: 5. CDR3 loop: CSARDMGEGYNEQFF. The DNA of the CDR3 is TGCAGTGCTAGAGATATGGGGGAGGGCTACAATGAGCAGTTCTTC.

This clone has only a few counts. The CDR3 nucleotides read TGTGCCAGCAGTTACTCCCTACAGGATACGCAGTATTTT. Translated: CASSYSLQDTQYF. The rearrangement joins TRBV6-2 or TRBV6-3 to TRBJ2-3; unclear D gene. CDR1 and CDR2 from the germline V gene are MNHEY and SVGEGT. Trimming shortened V by 0 bases and J by 6 bases, and 7 bases separated the two germline ends. CDR3 length: 13 amino acids.

Of note for this clone: At one end the junction does not follow the germline gene, possibly because of a read error. The J gene is TRBJ1-1, the V gene TRBV5-1; 8 bases fit TRBD1. Germline V CDR1 and CDR2: SGHRS, YFSETQ. The CDR3 spans 14 residues. CDR3 amino acids: CASSARQGNTEALF. As DNA, the CDR3 is TGCGCCAGCAGCGCCCGACAGGGGAACACGGAAGCTCTCTTT.

Concerning this clone itself: A much larger clone differs from this one at a single base, so this may be a read error. The V call is TRBV7-6, the J call TRBJ2-1, with 13 bases lining up with TRBD2. The CDR3 has 16 residues. Per germline, CDR1 SGHVS and CDR2 FNYEAQ. The CDR3 DNA reads TGTGCTAGCAGCCTAGAACTAGCGGGAGGGGACAATGAGCAGTTCTTC. Protein sequence: CASSLELAGGDNEQFF.

The chain links TRBV6-9 to TRBJ2-1; D possibly uses TRBD1 or TRBD2 (5 bases each). Germline V lookup: CDR1 MNHGY, CDR2 SVAAGI. With 3 bases removed from V and 7 bases from J, the gap between germline ends came to 10 bases. The CDR3 is 13 residues long. CDR3 bases: TGTGCCAGCAGTTACGGTGAGGGGAATGAGCAGTTCTTC. It encodes CASSYGEGNEQFF.

This clone has just a few counts. This sequence joins TRBV6-1 and TRBJ1-1; 9 bases fit TRBD1. The CDR3 totals 14 residues. Trimming took 4 bases from V and 4 from J; bases not matched to a gene: 4. Germline CDR1 reads MNHNS; CDR2 reads SASEGT. The CDR3 nucleotides are TGTGCCAGCAGTGGGACAGGGGACCTCACTGAAGCTTTCTTT. This gives the protein CASSGTGDLTEAFF.